The T cell receptor beta chain described here comes from a study of molecular identifiers for immune sequencing clone quantification. This clonotype was seen at least ten times. Naive CD8 T cells were FACS-sorted by CD8+CD4-CCR7+CD45RA+ markers. After removal of 5 bases from V and 5 bases from J, the junction contained 11 bases not matched to a gene. The germline gives CDR1 LNHNV, CDR2 YYDKDF (reference sequence). The CDR3 sequence is 15 residues long. TCRdb processed the PCR reads anew with MiXCR; each CDR3 protein has one entry. The sample includes hundreds of thousands of distinct CDR3 sequences, approximately 20% of them seen just once.

The receptor's source is a human donor in good health. Some libraries in this study had Jurkat cell RNA spiked in. The chain has TRBV15 and TRBJ2-5; 7 bases agree with TRBD1. Specimen: naive CD8+ T cells from blood, with Jurkat cell RNA spiked in. Noted subset: FACS-sorted CD8+CD4-CCR7+CD45RA+ naive T cells. In DNA, the CDR3 is TGTGCCACCAGCGCTCGGCAGGGGGTATGGGAGACCCAGTACTTC. Translating it yields CATSARQGVWETQYF.